These 32 T cell receptor beta chains were all obtained from the same sample, sequenced in a study of cytomegalovirus exposure and HLA in healthy donors. 60 Vbeta and 13 Jbeta primers were used in PCR. Sequencing used immunoSEQ multiplex PCR; TCRdb keeps in-frame clones, though not all of them. The data hold 190,000 or so clones, with around four fifths observed a single time. Sequencing was done on a sample of PBMCs. The receptors shown here come from a woman between 50 and 59 years old in good health and CMV-seropositive.

J is TRBJ2-3 and V is TRBV9; maybe TRBD1 (6 bases). The CDR3 length is 15 residues. CDR1 SGDLS and CDR2 YYNGEE come from the germline V gene. V was clipped by 0 bases and J by 4 bases, with 12 bases between them. Written as DNA, the CDR3 is TGTGCCAGCAGCGTAGCAGGGGTACGATCAGATACGCAGTATTTT. Its protein is CASSVAGVRSDTQYF.

The J gene is TRBJ2-2, the V gene TRBV5-1, with D possibly TRBD2 on 7 matching bases. Germline-derived CDR1 and CDR2 are SGHRS and YFSETQ. The CDR3 covers 16 residues. Trimming removed 2 bases at V and 5 bases at J, with 16 bases between. CDR3 sequence reads: CASSFIRGARTGELFF. As DNA, the CDR3 is TGCGCCAGCAGCTTTATACGGGGGGCGCGAACCGGGGAGCTGTTTTTT. Variable domain in full (rest from reference TRBV5-1 and TRBJ2-2): KAGVTQTPRYLIKTRGQQVTLSCSPISGHRSVSWYQQTPGQGLQFLFEYFSETQRNKGNFPGRFSGRQFSNSRSEMNVSTLELGDSALYLCASSFIRGARTGELFFGEGSRLTVL.

V is TRBV5-1 and J is TRBJ1-1; possible D gene TRBD1, 6 bases. Germline V gene sequence: CDR1 SGHRS, CDR2 YFSETQ. The CDR3 extends over 14 amino acids. The V and J ends lost 4 bases and 7 bases respectively, with 17 bases between them. The CDR3 nucleotides are TGCGCCAGCAGCCTATTCGTACAGGGAGATGAAGCTTTCTTT. Translation gives CASSLFVQGDEAFF.

This sequence joins TRBV2 and TRBJ1-1; TRBD1 is a possible D gene (6 bases). Germline assignment: CDR1 SNHLY and CDR2 FYNNEI. V was cut by 8 bases and J by 5 bases, with 12 bases left in between. This CDR3 spans 12 amino acids. CDR3 residues: CASDRRRTEAFF. Written as DNA, the CDR3 is TGTGCCAGCGACAGGCGCCGGACTGAAGCTTTCTTT.

The chain recombines TRBV7-9 with TRBJ2-7; 8 nucleotides line up with TRBD2. This CDR3 is built from 15 residues. In germline, CDR1 is SEHNR, CDR2 FQNEAQ (reference sequence). V was clipped by 3 bases and J by 0 bases; unmatched bases: 4. The CDR3 coding sequence is TGTGCCAGCAGCTTTAGCGGGGATAGCTCCTACGAGCAGTACTTC. Its translation: CASSFSGDSSYEQYF.

The gene calls are TRBV28 and TRBJ1-3; tentatively, D is TRBD1 (6 bases). The germline CDR1 and CDR2 sequences are MDHEN and SYDVKM. This CDR3 is 20 amino acids long. V lost 2 bases and J lost 0, with 23 bases in between. The CDR3 DNA follows: TGTGCCAGCAGTTTACGTGGGGGGTTTGGGGGGGACAACTCTGGAAACACCATATATTTT. Protein sequence: CASSLRGGFGGDNSGNTIYF.

The gene calls are TRBV7-8 and TRBJ1-1; 8 bases fit TRBD1. Unmatched junction bases numbered 4, after V lost 0 bases and J lost 1 base. In germline, CDR1 is SGHVS, CDR2 FQNEAQ. The CDR3 contains 16 residues. The CDR3 sequence: CASSLAGTGGNTEAFF. The CDR3, as DNA: TGTGCCAGCAGCTTAGCAGGGACAGGAGGGAACACTGAAGCTTTCTTT.

This clone has just one count. This chain uses TRBV5-1 with TRBJ2-7; tentative D call: TRBD1 (6 bases). V was pared by 3 bases and J by 0 bases, with 16 bases between. Germline V CDR1 and CDR2: SGHRS, YFSETQ. CDR3 length equals 16 residues. In nucleotides, the CDR3 is TGCGCCAGCAGCTCCGGACAGACCCTTGACTCCTACGAGCAGTACTTC. Protein: CASSSGQTLDSYEQYF.

This clone is a singleton in its sample. The V gene is TRBV11-2, the J gene TRBJ2-7; 7 positions agree with TRBD1. Germline-derived CDR1 and CDR2 are SGHAT and FQNNGV. This CDR3 has 14 residues. V trimming: 5 bases; J trimming: 5 bases; junction bases outside the gene matches: 9. The DNA for the CDR3 is TGTGCCAGCAGCCCAGGACAGGTATTAGACGAGCAGTACTTC. Translated: CASSPGQVLDEQYF.

The V gene is TRBV7-2, the J gene TRBJ2-2; 7 bases line up with TRBD2. The CDR3 has 15 residues. Germline lookup yields CDR1 SGHTA and CDR2 FQGNSA. J gave up 4 bases and V 2 bases, and 4 bases lay outside the gene matches. The CDR3 DNA follows: TGTGCCAGCAGCTTAAGACTAGCCATCACCGGGGAGCTGTTTTTT. Protein product: CASSLRLAITGELFF.

This chain uses TRBV5-1 with TRBJ1-1; a possible D gene is TRBD1 (6 bases). CDR1 is SGHRS and CDR2 is YFSETQ in the germline V gene. The CDR3 runs to 14 residues. The V and J ends lost 4 bases and 1 base respectively, with 11 bases between them. CDR3 amino acids: CASSDLRGNTEAFF. In DNA form, the CDR3 reads TGCGCCAGCAGCGATCTCAGGGGGAACACTGAAGCTTTCTTT.

This chain uses TRBV6-6 with TRBJ1-5; maybe TRBD1 (5 bases). The CDR3 has 14 residues. The ends were cut back, 2 bases at V and 4 bases at J, with 9 bases in the middle. Germline V gives CDR1 MNHNY, CDR2 SVGAGI (reference sequence). The CDR3 sequence: CASSYRGGNQPQHF. CDR3 DNA sequence: TGTGCCAGCAGTTACCGCGGGGGGAATCAGCCCCAGCATTTT.

The rearrangement links TRBV19 to TRBJ1-3; no firm D call. Germline V gives CDR1 LNHDA, CDR2 SQIVND (reference sequence). Trimming cost V 3 bases and J 2 bases, with 11 bases left between them. This CDR3 is 15 amino acids long. In DNA form, the CDR3 reads TGTGCCAGTAGTATTCGGAGGAGAACTGGAAACACCATATATTTT. It codes for CASSIRRRTGNTIYF.

This chain uses TRBV7-2 with TRBJ2-1; 7 nucleotides line up with TRBD2. Trimming at V came to 5 bases and at J to 1 base, leaving 5 bases not matched to a gene. The germline CDR1 and CDR2 sequences are SGHTA and FQGNSA. The CDR3 sequence is 15 residues long. Written as DNA, the CDR3 is TGTGCCAGCAGCACACTAGCGTCGTCCTACAATGAGCAGTTCTTC. This encodes CASSTLASSYNEQFF.

This chain joins TRBV27 and TRBJ2-3; D not resolved. The CDR3 spans 12 residues. Per the germline V gene, CDR1 is MNHEY and CDR2 is SMNVEV (reference sequence). V dropped 5 bases and J dropped 5 bases, with 8 bases sitting between them. The CDR3 nucleotides are TGTGCCAGCAGTGTTTCGGGAGATACGCAGTATTTT. Encoded protein: CASSVSGDTQYF.

This clone was seen once. V usage is TRBV28 and J usage is TRBJ2-1; D gene unclear. The CDR3 is 17 residues long. Germline lookup yields CDR1 MDHEN and CDR2 SYDVKM. V was cut by 7 bases and J by 2 bases, with 21 bases left in between. The DNA of the CDR3 is TGTGCCAGCAACCCCTCGTTTGGCGGAGTGACCTACAATGAGCAGTTCTTC. This encodes CASNPSFGGVTYNEQFF.

The genes are TRBV18 and TRBJ2-5, with 7 nucleotides matching TRBD1. With the DNA end fitting TRBJ2-7 better, the J assignment may be wrong. The germline CDR1 and CDR2 sequences are KGHSH and LQKENI. This CDR3 contains 16 residues. In nucleotides, the CDR3 is TGTGCCAGCTCAACGGGACAGCCCCGATTAGGCTACGAGCAGTACTTC. It yields the protein CASSTGQPRLGYEQYF.

The CDR3 sequence is CASSQTGTSMDEQFF. In DNA, the CDR3 is TGCGCCAGCAGCCAGACAGGAACATCTATGGATGAGCAGTTCTTC. The rearrangement links TRBV5-1 to TRBJ2-1, with D perhaps TRBD1 (6 bases). Germline CDR1 is SGHRS and CDR2 is YFSETQ. Deletions cut 4 bases from V and 8 bases from J, with 19 bases between. The CDR3 is made up of 15 amino acids.

The chain couples TRBV7-9 to TRBJ1-3; perhaps TRBD1 as D (6 bases). The germline gives CDR1 SEHNR, CDR2 FQNEAQ (reference sequence). The CDR3 consists of 12 residues. V was clipped by 9 bases and J by 0 bases, with 6 bases between them. CDR3 bases: TGTGCCAGAGGGGGCTCTGGAAACACCATATATTTT. This gives the protein CARGGSGNTIYF.

The CDR3 sequence: CASSFPGTENTDTQYF. The CDR3 DNA reads TGTGCCAGCAGTTTCCCGGGGACAGAAAACACAGATACGCAGTATTTT. V gene TRBV28 combines with J gene TRBJ2-3, with TRBD1 matching 7 bases. The CDR3 is 16 residues long. V was pared by 3 bases and J by 2 bases, with 8 bases of the junction left unmatched. CDR1 and CDR2 (germline): MDHEN, SYDVKM.

The chain joins TRBV10-3 to TRBJ1-1; 8 bases are shared with TRBD1. The germline CDR1 and CDR2 sequences are ENHRY and SYGVKD. Germline trimming cut 3 bases from V and 6 bases from J; bases unmatched to any gene: 6. This CDR3 is 14 amino acids long. The CDR3 DNA is TGTGCCATCAGTGACGACAGGGGAAGGTCTGAAGCTTTCTTT. It translates to CAISDDRGRSEAFF.

The rearrangement joins TRBV6-1 to TRBJ1-5; D not certain. This CDR3 is built from 16 residues. From germline, CDR1 is MNHNS and CDR2 SASEGT. The V end lost 0 bases, the J end lost 6 bases, and 15 bases lay between the germline ends. CDR3 region: CASSEAGFWGVQPQHF. CDR3 nucleotide sequence: TGTGCCAGCAGTGAAGCCGGTTTTTGGGGAGTTCAGCCCCAGCATTTT.

The chain has TRBV5-4 and TRBJ2-3; 12 bases map to TRBD2. Germline loops: CDR1 SGHNT, CDR2 YYREEE (reference sequence). Losses at the gene ends were 3 bases for V and 5 bases for J; bases not matched to a gene: 4. The length of the CDR3 is 15 residues. The CDR3 region has the DNA TGTGCCAGCAGCTCCCAGACTAGCGGGGGAGATACGCAGTATTTT. Encoded protein: CASSSQTSGGDTQYF.

V usage is TRBV19 and J usage is TRBJ2-7; 7 nucleotides align to TRBD1. This CDR3 has 15 amino acids. J gave up 0 bases and V 5 bases, and 7 bases lay outside the gene matches. Per the germline V gene, CDR1 is LNHDA and CDR2 is SQIVND (reference sequence). The CDR3 nucleotides read TGTGCCAGTAGTCCTCGGGACAGTCCCTCCTACGAGCAGTACTTC. Its protein is CASSPRDSPSYEQYF. Full variable domain (rest looked up from reference TRBV19 and TRBJ2-7): DGGITQSPKYLFRKEGQNVTLSCEQNLNHDAMYWYRQDPGQGLRLIYYSQIVNDFQKGDIAEGYSVSREKKESFPLTVTSAQKNPTAFYLCASSPRDSPSYEQYFGPGTRLTVT.

The gene calls are TRBV5-8 and TRBJ2-7; D may be TRBD1 (5 bases). The V end was cut by 2 bases, the J end by 0 bases, with 12 bases between. Germline V gives CDR1 SGHTS, CDR2 YDEGEE. The CDR3 runs 15 residues. CDR3 amino acids: CASSLLSRASYEQYF. In DNA, the CDR3 is TGTGCCAGCAGCTTATTGTCCAGGGCCTCCTACGAGCAGTACTTC.

The chain uses TRBV18 and TRBJ1-1; 11 positions match TRBD1. The CDR3 contains 16 residues. Germline trimming cut 3 bases from V and 1 base from J; bases unmatched to any gene: 4. Per the germline V gene, CDR1 is KGHSH and CDR2 is LQKENI. This chain's CDR3 is CASSPDRGRGNTEAFF. The DNA of the CDR3 is TGTGCCAGCTCACCGGACAGGGGGCGAGGGAACACTGAAGCTTTCTTT.

This chain connects TRBV6-1 to TRBJ2-7, with 7 nucleotides matching TRBD2. Germline V gene sequence: CDR1 MNHNS, CDR2 SASEGT. The CDR3 is 14 amino acids. Germline trimming cut 10 bases from V and 3 bases from J; bases unmatched to any gene: 12. In DNA form, the CDR3 reads TGTGCCACTCCCCCAGCGGGGATTGACTACGAGCAGTACTTC. Translation: CATPPAGIDYEQYF.

The rearrangement links TRBV5-1 to TRBJ1-1; 7 positions match TRBD1. The CDR3 contains 14 residues. Germline CDR1 reads SGHRS; CDR2 reads YFSETQ. The V segment lost 3 bases and the J segment 7 bases; nucleotides outside the gene matches: 9. The CDR3 region has the DNA TGCGCCAGCAGCTCCCGGGACAGCGCCGTTGAAGCTTTCTTT. Protein sequence: CASSSRDSAVEAFF.

CDR3 sequence: CASSDPGQPYEQYF. In DNA form, the CDR3 reads TGCGCCAGCAGCGATCCGGGACAGCCCTACGAGCAGTACTTC. The chain carries TRBV5-1 and TRBJ2-7, with 7 bases aligning to TRBD1. CDR1 is SGHRS, CDR2 YFSETQ, per germline. There are 14 residues in the CDR3. Trimming took 4 bases from V and 2 from J; bases not matched to a gene: 6. The variable domain in full, completed from reference TRBV5-1 and TRBJ2-7, reads KAGVTQTPRYLIKTRGQQVTLSCSPISGHRSVSWYQQTPGQGLQFLFEYFSETQRNKGNFPGRFSGRQFSNSRSEMNVSTLELGDSALYLCASSDPGQPYEQYFGPGTRLTVT.

This clone was recorded once. The V gene is TRBV5-1, the J gene TRBJ1-1; possibly TRBD1 for D (6 bases). V lost 0 bases and J 5 bases, leaving 11 bases between the germline ends. Germline CDR1 reads SGHRS; CDR2 reads YFSETQ. The CDR3 sequence is 14 residues long. The CDR3 DNA sequence: TGCGCCAGCAGCTTGGAGGGGGGGTGGACTGAAGCTTTCTTT. Amino acid sequence: CASSLEGGWTEAFF.

V usage is TRBV4-1 and J usage is TRBJ1-3; 9 bases are a match to TRBD1. Trimming removed 6 bases from V and 7 bases from J; junction bases left unmatched: 16. CDR3 length: 17 residues. In germline, CDR1 is MGHRA, CDR2 YSYEKL. The CDR3 region is CASRQFARTGEGNTIYF. The DNA for the CDR3 is TGCGCCAGCAGACAATTTGCCAGGACAGGGGAGGGGAACACCATATATTTT.

The rearrangement links TRBV28 to TRBJ2-1, with 7 bases aligning to TRBD2. The CDR3 loop spans 15 amino acids. The germline V gene has CDR1 MDHEN and CDR2 SYDVKM. J gave up 6 bases and V 5 bases, and 10 bases lay outside the gene matches. The CDR3 loop is CASSPDLGGGNEQFF. The DNA for the CDR3 is TGTGCCAGCAGTCCCGATCTTGGCGGGGGCAATGAGCAGTTCTTC.